This T cell receptor beta chain derives from a study of early T cells in non-severe SARS-CoV-2 infection. Study summary: Sequenced bulk RNA came from whole blood that was unsorted, and chains were unpaired.

Regarding this clonotype: Its matching antigen is unknown.

Germline lookup yields CDR1 SGHRS and CDR2 YFSETQ. V lost 6 bases to trimming and J lost 3 bases; unmatched junction nucleotides: 4. The CDR3 extends over 13 amino acids. Molecules of cDNA were individually given unique molecular identifiers that were attached to them. TCRdb used MiXCR to reprocess the 5' RACE reads, holding one entry per CDR3 protein. This table holds approximately 64,000 distinct CDR3 sequences, around 20% found once. Findings and limits, study-wide: VDJdb matching favored anti-spike CD8 responses, missing private and CD4 specificities.

This TCR was recovered from an adult who was a healthcare worker with PCR-confirmed SARS-CoV-2 infection or an uninfected control (not recorded which). This specimen was whole blood, taken at baseline. The chain combines TRBV5-1 with TRBJ1-2; the match to TRBD1 covers 8 bases. The CDR3 DNA sequence: TGCGCCAGCAAGGAGGACAGGGACTATGGCTACACCTTC. Its protein product is CASKEDRDYGYTF.